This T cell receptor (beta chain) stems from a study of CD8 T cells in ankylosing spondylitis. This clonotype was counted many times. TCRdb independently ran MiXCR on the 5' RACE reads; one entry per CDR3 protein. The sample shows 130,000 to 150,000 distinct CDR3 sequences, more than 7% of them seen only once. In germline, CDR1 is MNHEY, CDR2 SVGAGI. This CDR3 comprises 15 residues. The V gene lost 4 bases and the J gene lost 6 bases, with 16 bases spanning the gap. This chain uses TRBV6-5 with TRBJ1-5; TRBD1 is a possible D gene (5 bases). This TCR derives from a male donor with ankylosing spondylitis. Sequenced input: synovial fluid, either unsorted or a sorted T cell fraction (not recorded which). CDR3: CASSLKRGNSQPQHF. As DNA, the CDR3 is TGTGCCAGCAGTTTGAAAAGGGGAAATAGTCAGCCCCAGCATTTT.